This T cell receptor beta chain appears in the sequencing data of a study of cytomegalovirus exposure and HLA in healthy donors. Study overall: Earlier, fewer than 130 million unique TCR beta sequences were recovered from about 200 million T cells by an analysis. General study findings and limits: In a later analysis, most CMV-associated TCR beta chains appeared HLA-restricted.

Use of 60 Vbeta and 13 Jbeta primers characterized the PCR. The assay was immunoSEQ multiplex PCR, and TCRdb's table has in-frame clones only and misses some. Of 150,000 to 200,000 clones in the sample, about 81% were seen once. This clone has a handful of counts. Its specificity is unknown. CDR3 size: 15 residues. Germline V CDR1 and CDR2: SNHLY, FYNNEI. With 2 bases removed from V and 4 bases from J, the gap between germline ends came to 11 bases. The receptor's source is a woman in her forties or fifties in good health and CMV-seropositive. The sample comprised PBMCs. The chain joins TRBV2 to TRBJ1-4; D is unclear. The CDR3 nucleotides read TGTGCCAGCAGTGAAATAGAAGAAGATAATGAAAAACTGTTTTTT. This encodes CASSEIEEDNEKLFF.